This T cell receptor beta chain was documented in a study of blood T cell repertoires in COVID-19. Study-wide background: COVID-19 samples from acute and convalescent phases originated in the United States, Italy and Spain. T cells, B-cell-depleted T cells, or PBMCs provided the cDNA or gDNA that served as material.

Per the original methods: Reference gene primer amplification gave estimated nucleated cell counts. This table comes from immunoSEQ multiplex PCR, and its TCRdb copy is limited to in-frame clones, with some not included. D and trimming were read from the DNA, whereas the V and J calls and clone size are those reported in that table. The top ten clones hold less than 6.5% of a sample with 200,000 to 300,000 clones, 83% of them seen once. V was clipped by 4 bases and J by 5 bases; unmatched bases: 10. There are 16 residues in the CDR3. The V gene's germline CDR1 is SGHTA and CDR2 FQGNSA. The receptor comes from a human donor in a cohort sampled during active COVID-19. The sequenced sample was peripheral blood. V gene TRBV7-2 combines with J gene TRBJ2-5, with 10 bases matching TRBD2. This chain's CDR3 is CASSSGASGSVETQYF. CDR3 in DNA: TGTGCCAGCAGCTCAGGGGCTAGCGGGAGTGTGGAGACCCAGTACTTC.